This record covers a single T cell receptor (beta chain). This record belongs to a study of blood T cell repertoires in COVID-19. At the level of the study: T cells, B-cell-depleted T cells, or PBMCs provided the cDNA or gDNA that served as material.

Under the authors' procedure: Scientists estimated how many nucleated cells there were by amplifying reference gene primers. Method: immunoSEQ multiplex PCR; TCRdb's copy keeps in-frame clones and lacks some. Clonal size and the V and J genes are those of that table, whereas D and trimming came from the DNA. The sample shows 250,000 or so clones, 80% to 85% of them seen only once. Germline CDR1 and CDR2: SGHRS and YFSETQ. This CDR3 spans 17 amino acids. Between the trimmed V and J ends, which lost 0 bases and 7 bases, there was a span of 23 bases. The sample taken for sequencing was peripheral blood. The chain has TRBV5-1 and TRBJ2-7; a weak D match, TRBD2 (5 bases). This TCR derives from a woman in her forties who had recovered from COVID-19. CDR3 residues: CASSLVVSDRGVREQYF. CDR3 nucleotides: TGCGCCAGCAGCTTGGTGGTGAGTGACCGGGGAGTGAGAGAGCAGTACTTC.